Below are 6 T cell receptor beta chains sequenced from a single sample in a study of cytotoxic CD8 clonotypes in ibrutinib-treated CLL. Clones were read by immunoSEQ multiplex PCR, and TCRdb kept only the in-frame ones, dropping some. The sample includes about 160,000 clones, approximately 84% of them seen just once. The specimen comprised PBMCs, sampled after 24 months of ibrutinib treatment. Every receptor here comes from a human donor with chronic lymphocytic leukemia.

J is TRBJ2-4 and V is TRBV19; D not resolved. The CDR3 has 13 residues. The ends were cut back, 5 bases at V and 3 bases at J, with 8 bases in the middle. The germline V gene has CDR1 LNHDA and CDR2 SQIVND (reference sequence). The CDR3 loop is CASSLAVKNIQYF. CDR3 coding DNA: TGTGCCAGTAGTTTAGCTGTCAAAAACATTCAGTACTTC.

The chain recombines TRBV7-9 with TRBJ1-4; TRBD1 is a possible D gene (6 bases). The CDR3 spans 14 residues. Germline values: CDR1 SEHNR, CDR2 FQNEAQ (reference sequence). Trimming cost V 7 bases and J 3 bases, with 12 bases left between them. For the CDR3, the DNA is TGTGCCAGCAAGGGGGGGCAGGCTAATGAAAAACTGTTTTTT. Amino acids: CASKGGQANEKLFF.

This sequence joins TRBV5-5 and TRBJ2-1; no firm D call. V was shortened by 1 base and J by 0 bases, with 5 bases between the two germline ends. The germline V gene encodes CDR1 SGHKS and CDR2 YYEKEE (reference sequence). The CDR3 has 14 amino acids. CDR3 amino acids: CASSLRFSYNEQFF. CDR3 DNA: TGTGCCAGCAGCTTGAGGTTCTCCTACAATGAGCAGTTCTTC.

V and J are TRBV19 and TRBJ2-6, with TRBD2 matching over 9 bases. Germline V gene sequence: CDR1 LNHDA, CDR2 SQIVND (reference sequence). V dropped 3 bases and J dropped 0; count of bases not matched to a gene: 3. The CDR3 is 17 residues long. The CDR3 protein is CASSISGSVSGANVLTF. As DNA, the CDR3 is TGTGCCAGTAGTATTAGCGGGAGCGTCTCTGGGGCCAACGTCCTGACTTTC.

The chain is built from TRBV30 and TRBJ1-5; perhaps TRBD1 as D (6 bases). Germline CDR1 GTSNPN, CDR2 SVGIG (reference sequence). The CDR3 runs 14 residues. The V end was cut by 3 bases, the J end by 4 bases, with 13 bases between. CDR3 loop: CAWSRGQRNQPQHF. In nucleotides, the CDR3 is TGTGCCTGGAGCAGGGGCCAGCGAAATCAGCCCCAGCATTTT.

The chain is built from TRBV25-1 and TRBJ1-5; 9 nucleotides match TRBD1. Germline lookup yields CDR1 MGHDK and CDR2 SYGVNS. J lost 5 bases, V lost 4 bases, and 12 bases had no gene match. The CDR3 spans 17 residues. CDR3 in amino acids: CASSAAGTGWFDQPQHF. The CDR3 DNA reads as TGTGCCAGCAGTGCAGCCGGGACAGGGTGGTTCGATCAGCCCCAGCATTTT.